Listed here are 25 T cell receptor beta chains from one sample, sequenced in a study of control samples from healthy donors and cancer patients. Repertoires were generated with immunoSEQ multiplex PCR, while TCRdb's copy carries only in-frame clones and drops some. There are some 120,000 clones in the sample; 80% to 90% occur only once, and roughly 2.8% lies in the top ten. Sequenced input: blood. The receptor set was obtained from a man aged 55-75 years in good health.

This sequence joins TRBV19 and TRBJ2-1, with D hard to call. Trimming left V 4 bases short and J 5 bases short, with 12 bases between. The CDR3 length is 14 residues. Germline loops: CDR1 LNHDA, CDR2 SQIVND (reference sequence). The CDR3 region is CASSSLGTNNEQFF. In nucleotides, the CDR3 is TGTGCCAGTAGTAGTTTGGGCACCAACAATGAGCAGTTCTTC.

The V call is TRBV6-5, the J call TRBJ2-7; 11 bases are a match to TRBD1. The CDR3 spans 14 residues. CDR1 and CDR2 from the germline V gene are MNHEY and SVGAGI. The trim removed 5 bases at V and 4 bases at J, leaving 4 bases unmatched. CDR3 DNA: TGTGCCAGCAGTCTGGACAGGGGGCTGTACGAGCAGTACTTC. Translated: CASSLDRGLYEQYF.

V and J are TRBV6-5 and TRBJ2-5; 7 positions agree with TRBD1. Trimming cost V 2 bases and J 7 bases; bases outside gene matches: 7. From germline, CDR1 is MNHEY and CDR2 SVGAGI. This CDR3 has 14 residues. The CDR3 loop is CASSYDREIGTQYF. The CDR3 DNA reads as TGTGCCAGCAGTTACGACAGGGAGATAGGGACCCAGTACTTC.

CDR3 residues: CASSAVGQGDNQPQHF. Written as DNA, the CDR3 is TGTGCCAGCAGTGCCGTCGGACAGGGAGACAATCAGCCCCAGCATTTT. This sequence joins TRBV6-1 and TRBJ1-5; 8 bases are shared with TRBD1. J lost 3 bases, V lost 4 bases, and 8 bases had no gene match. CDR1 is MNHNS, CDR2 SASEGT, per germline. This CDR3 has 16 residues.

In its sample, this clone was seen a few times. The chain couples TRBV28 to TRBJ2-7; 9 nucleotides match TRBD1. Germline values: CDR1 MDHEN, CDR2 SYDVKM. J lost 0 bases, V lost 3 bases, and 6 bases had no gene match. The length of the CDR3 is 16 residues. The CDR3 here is CASSFQTGGYSYEQYF. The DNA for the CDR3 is TGTGCCAGCAGTTTCCAGACAGGGGGTTACTCCTACGAGCAGTACTTC.

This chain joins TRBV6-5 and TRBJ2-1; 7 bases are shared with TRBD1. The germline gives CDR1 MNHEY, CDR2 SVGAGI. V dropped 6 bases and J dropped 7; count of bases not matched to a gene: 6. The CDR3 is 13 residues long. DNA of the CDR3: TGTGCCAGCAGAACCGGGACAGTTAATGAGCAGTTCTTC. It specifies CASRTGTVNEQFF.

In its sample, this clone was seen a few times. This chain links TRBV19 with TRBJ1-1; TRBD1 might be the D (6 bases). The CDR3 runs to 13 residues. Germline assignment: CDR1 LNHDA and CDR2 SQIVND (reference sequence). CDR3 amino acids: CASGDMVNTEAFF. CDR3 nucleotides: TGTGCAAGTGGGGACATGGTGAACACTGAAGCTTTCTTT.

CDR3 region: CASRRTGAVGAFF. CDR3 DNA sequence: TGTGCCAGCAGGCGGACAGGCGCCGTGGGGGCTTTCTTT. This chain links TRBV27 with TRBJ1-1; 7 bases map to TRBD1. J gave up 11 bases and V 6 bases, and 12 bases lay outside the gene matches. CDR1 and CDR2 (germline): MNHEY, SMNVEV (reference sequence). This CDR3 contains 13 residues.

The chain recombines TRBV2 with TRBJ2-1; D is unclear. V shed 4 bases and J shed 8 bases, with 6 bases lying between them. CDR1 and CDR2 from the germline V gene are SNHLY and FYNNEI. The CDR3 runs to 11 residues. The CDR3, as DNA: TGTGCCAGCAGTGTGAAGCATGAGCAGTTCTTC. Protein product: CASSVKHEQFF.

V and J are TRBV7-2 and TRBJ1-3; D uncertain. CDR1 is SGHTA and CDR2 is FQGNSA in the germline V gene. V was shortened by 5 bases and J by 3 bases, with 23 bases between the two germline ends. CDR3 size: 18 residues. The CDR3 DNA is TGTGCCAGCAGCCCAACCCTTGTGGGAGCCACAAGTGGAAACACCATATATTTT. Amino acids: CASSPTLVGATSGNTIYF.

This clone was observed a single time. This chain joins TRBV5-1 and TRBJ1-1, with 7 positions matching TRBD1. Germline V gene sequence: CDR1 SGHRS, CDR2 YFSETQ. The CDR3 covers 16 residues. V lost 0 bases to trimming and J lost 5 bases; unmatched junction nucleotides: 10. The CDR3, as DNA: TGCGCCAGCAGCTTGGCCAGGTCAGGGGGACGGACTGAAGCTTTCTTT. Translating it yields CASSLARSGGRTEAFF.

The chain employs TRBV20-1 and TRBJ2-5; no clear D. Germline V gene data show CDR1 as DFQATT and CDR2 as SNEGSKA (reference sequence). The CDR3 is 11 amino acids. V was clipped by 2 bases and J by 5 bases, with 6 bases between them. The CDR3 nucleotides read TGCAGTGCTAGAAACTGGGAGACCCAGTACTTC. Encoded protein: CSARNWETQYF.

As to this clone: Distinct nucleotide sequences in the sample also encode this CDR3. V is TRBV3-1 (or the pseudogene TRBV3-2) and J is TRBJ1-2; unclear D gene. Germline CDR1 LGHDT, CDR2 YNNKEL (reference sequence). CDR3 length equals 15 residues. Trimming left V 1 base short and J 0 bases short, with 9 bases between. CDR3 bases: TGTGCCAGCAGCCAAGGCTTCGGGGCTAACTATGGCTACACCTTC. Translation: CASSQGFGANYGYTF.

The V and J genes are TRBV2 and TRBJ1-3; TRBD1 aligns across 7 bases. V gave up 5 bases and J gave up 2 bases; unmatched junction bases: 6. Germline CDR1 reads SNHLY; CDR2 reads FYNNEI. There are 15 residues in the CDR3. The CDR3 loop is CASSNQQGPGNTIYF. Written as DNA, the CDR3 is TGTGCCAGCAGTAATCAACAGGGGCCTGGAAACACCATATATTTT.

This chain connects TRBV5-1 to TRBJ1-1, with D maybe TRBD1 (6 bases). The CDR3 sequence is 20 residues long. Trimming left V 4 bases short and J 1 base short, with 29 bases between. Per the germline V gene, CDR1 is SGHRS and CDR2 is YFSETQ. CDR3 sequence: CASSKGPPGQLKEWNTEAFF. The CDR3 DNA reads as TGCGCCAGCAGCAAGGGGCCCCCGGGACAATTAAAGGAGTGGAACACTGAAGCTTTCTTT.

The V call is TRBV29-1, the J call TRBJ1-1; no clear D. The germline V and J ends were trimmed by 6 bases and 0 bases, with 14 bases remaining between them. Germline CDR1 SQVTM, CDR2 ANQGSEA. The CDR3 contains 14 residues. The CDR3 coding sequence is TGCAGCGTAGTGTGGGCCGAAATGAACACTGAAGCTTTCTTT. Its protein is CSVVWAEMNTEAFF.

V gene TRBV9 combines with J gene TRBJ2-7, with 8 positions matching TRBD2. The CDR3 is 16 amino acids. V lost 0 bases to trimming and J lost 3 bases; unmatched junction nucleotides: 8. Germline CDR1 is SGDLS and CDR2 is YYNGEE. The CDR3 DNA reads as TGTGCCAGCAGCGTAGAAGAGCGGGGGCGATACTACGAGCAGTACTTC. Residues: CASSVEERGRYYEQYF.

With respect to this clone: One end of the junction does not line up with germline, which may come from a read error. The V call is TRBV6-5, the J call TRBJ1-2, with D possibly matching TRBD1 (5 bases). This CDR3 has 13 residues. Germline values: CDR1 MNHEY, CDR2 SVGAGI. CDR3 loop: CASKFGGNYGYTF. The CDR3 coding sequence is TGTGCTAGCAAATTCGGGGGTAACTATGGCTACACCTTC.

This CDR3 reads CASKGALTGELFF. The CDR3 coding sequence is TGTGCCAGCAAGGGGGCATTGACCGGGGAGCTGTTTTTT. The chain carries TRBV12-3 or TRBV12-4 and TRBJ2-2; 7 bases match TRBD1. The CDR3 loop spans 13 amino acids. V lost 7 bases to trimming and J lost 5 bases; unmatched junction nucleotides: 4.

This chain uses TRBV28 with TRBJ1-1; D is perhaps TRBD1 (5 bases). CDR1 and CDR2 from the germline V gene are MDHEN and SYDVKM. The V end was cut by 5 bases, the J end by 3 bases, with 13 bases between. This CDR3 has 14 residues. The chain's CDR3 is CASSPLTGDTEAFF. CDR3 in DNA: TGTGCCAGCAGTCCCCTCACAGGAGACACTGAAGCTTTCTTT.

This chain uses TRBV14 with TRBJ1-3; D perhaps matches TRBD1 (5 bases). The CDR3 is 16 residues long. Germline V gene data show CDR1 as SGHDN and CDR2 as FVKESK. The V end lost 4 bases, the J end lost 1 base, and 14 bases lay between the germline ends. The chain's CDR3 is CASSLMGGKSGNTIYF. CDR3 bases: TGTGCCAGCAGCCTCATGGGGGGAAAATCTGGAAACACCATATATTTT. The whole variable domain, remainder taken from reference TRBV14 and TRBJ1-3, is EAGVTQFPSHSVIEKGQTVTLRCDPISGHDNLYWYRRVMGKEIKFLLHFVKESKQDESGMPNNRFLAERTGGTYSTLKVQPAELEDSGVYFCASSLMGGKSGNTIYFGEGSWLTVV.

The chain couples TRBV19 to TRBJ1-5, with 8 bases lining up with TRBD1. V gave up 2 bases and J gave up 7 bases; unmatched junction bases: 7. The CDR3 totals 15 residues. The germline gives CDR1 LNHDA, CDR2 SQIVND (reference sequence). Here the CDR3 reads CASSISQGAAQPQHF. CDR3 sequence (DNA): TGTGCCAGTAGTATAAGTCAGGGGGCCGCCCAGCCCCAGCATTTT.

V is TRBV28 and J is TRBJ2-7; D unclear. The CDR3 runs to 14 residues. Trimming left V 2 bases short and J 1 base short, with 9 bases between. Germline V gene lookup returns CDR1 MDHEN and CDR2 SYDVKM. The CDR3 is CASSLNSLSYEQYF. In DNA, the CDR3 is TGTGCCAGCAGTTTAAACAGTCTATCCTACGAGCAGTACTTC.

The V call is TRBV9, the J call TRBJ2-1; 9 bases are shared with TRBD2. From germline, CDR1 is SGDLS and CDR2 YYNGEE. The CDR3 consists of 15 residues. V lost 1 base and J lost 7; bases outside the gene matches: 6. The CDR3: CASSVSGGPGNEQFF. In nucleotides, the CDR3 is TGTGCCAGCAGCGTAAGCGGGGGGCCGGGAAATGAGCAGTTCTTC.

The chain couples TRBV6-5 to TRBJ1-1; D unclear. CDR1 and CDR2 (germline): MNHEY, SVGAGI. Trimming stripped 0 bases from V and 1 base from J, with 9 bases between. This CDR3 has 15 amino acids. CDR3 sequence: CASSYSGSANTEAFF. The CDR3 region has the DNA TGTGCCAGCAGTTACTCGGGTTCAGCGAACACTGAAGCTTTCTTT.